This TCR beta chain is drawn from a study of T cell repertoires in cytomegalovirus infection. Study at large: TCR beta signatures that were public indicated CMV infection and matching HLA type. Overall study results and limits: HLA-C-restricted CMV clonotypes gave the most frequent clonotype in two of eight donors. Cumulative frequency of public TCR beta families picked out carriers of CMV plus the relevant HLA.

This clonotype came up a few times. Its antigen is undetermined. Germline values: CDR1 MNHNS, CDR2 SASEGT. Trimming removed 5 bases from V and 3 bases from J, with 11 bases in between. The CDR3 is 13 amino acids. TCRdb processed the reads anew with MiXCR; each CDR3 protein has one entry. The sample has about 450,000 distinct CDR3 sequences; roughly 30% are singletons. The chain couples TRBV6-1 to TRBJ2-7; D is perhaps TRBD1 (6 bases). The clonotype comes from a human donor in good health (CMV status not recorded). Some clones in this sample may be carry-over from other donors' samples. Sequencing was performed on PBMCs. CDR3: CASSRGTNYEQYF. The DNA of the CDR3 is TGTGCCAGCAGTAGGGGGACCAACTACGAGCAGTACTTC.